What follows are 32 T cell receptor beta chains derived from one specimen sequenced in a study of response to subunit inactivated influenza vaccine. Using its own MiXCR run on the RT-PCR reads, TCRdb lists one record per CDR3 protein. The data hold fewer than 700,000 distinct CDR3 sequences, with 13% observed a single time. The sample here was PBMCs from blood, taken 45 days after vaccination. These receptors originate from a man over 45 who received an inactivated influenza vaccine.

This chain links TRBV18 with TRBJ1-2; no reliable D call. CDR1 is KGHSH and CDR2 is LQKENI in the germline V gene. CDR3 length: 14 residues. V lost 2 bases, J lost 0 bases, and 7 bases lay in between. CDR3 region: CASSPWETNYGYTF. CDR3 bases: TGTGCCAGCTCACCATGGGAAACTAACTATGGCTACACCTTC.

The chain carries TRBV20-1 and TRBJ2-3, with 8 bases identical to TRBD2. The germline gives CDR1 DFQATT, CDR2 SNEGSKA (reference sequence). The CDR3 totals 15 residues. Trimming cost V 6 bases and J 6 bases; bases outside gene matches: 14. The CDR3 bases are TGCAGTGCGCCAGGACTAGCAGGAAGGACGGATACGCAGTATTTT. It is translated as CSAPGLAGRTDTQYF.

This clonotype was seen at least ten times. This sequence joins TRBV20-1 and TRBJ1-1; a weak D match, TRBD1 (6 bases). Germline V gene sequence: CDR1 DFQATT, CDR2 SNEGSKA (reference sequence). The V and J ends lost 0 bases and 0 bases respectively, with 11 bases between them. The CDR3 extends over 15 amino acids. The CDR3 DNA reads as TGCAGTGCTAGAGAACCGGGACACTTGAACACTGAAGCTTTCTTT. This codes for CSAREPGHLNTEAFF.

This clonotype has only a few counts. The CDR3 sequence: CASSSDRVNGYTF. CDR3 sequence (DNA): TGTGCCAGCAGTTCGGACAGGGTAAATGGCTACACCTTC. This sequence joins TRBV2 and TRBJ1-2; 8 bases line up with TRBD1. The germline CDR1 and CDR2 sequences are SNHLY and FYNNEI. V gave up 5 bases and J gave up 6 bases; unmatched junction bases: 5. The CDR3 spans 13 residues.

This clonotype was observed a handful of times. The V and J genes are TRBV4-3 and TRBJ2-7; D is ambiguous. This CDR3 has 15 residues. CDR1 and CDR2 from the germline V gene are LGHNA and YSLEER. The ends were cut back, 0 bases at V and 2 bases at J, with 11 bases in the middle. CDR3: CASSQDLDAAYEQYF. The CDR3, as DNA: TGCGCCAGCAGCCAAGATTTGGACGCCGCCTACGAGCAGTACTTC.

This clonotype was observed at least ten times. V usage is TRBV20-1 and J usage is TRBJ1-2; D is uncertain. The CDR3 totals 15 residues. Trimming removed 0 bases from V and 2 bases from J, with 13 bases in between. Germline V gene sequence: CDR1 DFQATT, CDR2 SNEGSKA (reference sequence). CDR3 protein: CSARDEVRGNYGYTF. In DNA, the CDR3 is TGCAGTGCTAGAGATGAAGTCCGAGGGAACTATGGCTACACCTTC.

The rearrangement uses TRBV7-2 and TRBJ2-5, with 8 bases fitting TRBD2. Per the germline V gene, CDR1 is SGHTA and CDR2 is FQGNSA. The CDR3 sequence is 15 residues long. After removal of 3 bases from V and 4 bases from J, the junction contained 7 bases not matched to a gene. CDR3 in DNA: TGTGCCAGCAGCTTTGTAGCGGGAATTGGAGAGACCCAGTACTTC. Translated: CASSFVAGIGETQYF.

The CDR3 sequence is CASSLRDRTSPLHF. The CDR3, as DNA: TGTGCCAGCAGCCTCCGGGACAGAACTTCACCCCTCCACTTT. The V call is TRBV7-2, the J call TRBJ1-6, with TRBD1 matching over 7 bases. This CDR3 has 14 amino acids. Germline CDR1 reads SGHTA; CDR2 reads FQGNSA. Trimming removed 5 bases from V and 9 bases from J; junction bases left unmatched: 7.

The sample holds a few counts of this clonotype. The chain couples TRBV11-2 to TRBJ2-1, with D tentatively TRBD2 (6 bases). The germline gives CDR1 SGHAT, CDR2 FQNNGV. The CDR3 has 13 residues. Trimming cost V 1 base and J 12 bases, with 13 bases left between them. CDR3 loop: CASSLGGIGGQFF. The CDR3 nucleotides read TGTGCCAGCAGCTTAGGGGGAATCGGGGGGCAGTTCTTC.

This sequence joins TRBV9 and TRBJ2-5; D unclear. The CDR3 has 13 amino acids. V was clipped by 2 bases and J by 1 base, with 6 bases between them. CDR1 and CDR2 (germline): SGDLS, YYNGEE. CDR3 in DNA: TGTGCCAGCAGCGTTAGCTCCCAAGAGACCCAGTACTTC. Translated, it gives CASSVSSQETQYF.

This chain joins TRBV7-9 and TRBJ2-1; 12 positions agree with TRBD2. CDR1 and CDR2 from the germline V gene are SEHNR and FQNEAQ (reference sequence). CDR3 length equals 16 residues. Unmatched junction bases numbered 11, after V lost 5 bases and J lost 9 bases. DNA of the CDR3: TGTGCCAGCAGCCACCCTCTAGCGGGGGGGCCCACTGAGCAGTTCTTC. Encoded protein: CASSHPLAGGPTEQFF. Complete variable domain (other parts from reference TRBV7-9 and TRBJ2-1): DTGVSQNPRHKITKRGQNVTFRCDPISEHNRLYWYRQTLGQGPEFLTYFQNEAQLEKSRLLSDRFSAERPKGSFSTLEIQRTEQGDSAMYLCASSHPLAGGPTEQFFGPGTRLTVL.

CDR3 sequence: CASSRRDRSSYNEQFF. The CDR3 DNA sequence: TGTGCCAGCAGTCGTCGGGACAGGAGCTCCTACAATGAGCAGTTCTTC. The chain recombines TRBV6-2 or TRBV6-3 with TRBJ2-1; 8 bases are a match to TRBD1. Losses at the gene ends were 5 bases for V and 0 bases for J; bases not matched to a gene: 6. CDR3 length: 16 amino acids. Germline lookup yields CDR1 MNHEY and CDR2 SVGEGT.

This clonotype was picked up a small number of times. This sequence joins TRBV19 and TRBJ1-2, with 9 bases fitting TRBD1. The CDR3 runs 17 residues. After removal of 5 bases from V and 7 bases from J, the junction contained 17 bases not matched to a gene. Per the germline V gene, CDR1 is LNHDA and CDR2 is SQIVND (reference sequence). DNA of the CDR3: TGTGCCAGTAGTGCCCTACCTTGGACAGGGGAGAGCTCTGGCTACACCTTC. Translated, it gives CASSALPWTGESSGYTF.

This clonotype was seen a handful of times. J is TRBJ2-7 and V is TRBV6-6; no firm D call. Deletions cut 6 bases from V and 6 bases from J, with 15 bases between. The CDR3 runs 13 residues. CDR1 is MNHNY and CDR2 is SVGAGI in the germline V gene (reference sequence). The CDR3 loop reads CASRRKAEGEQYF. The CDR3 DNA reads as TGTGCCAGCAGGAGGAAGGCGGAAGGCGAGCAGTACTTC.

This chain links TRBV3-1 with TRBJ1-2, with a weak D call TRBD1 (6 bases). V was clipped by 0 bases and J by 8 bases, with 16 bases between them. The CDR3 loop spans 15 amino acids. CDR1 is LGHDT, CDR2 YNNKEL, per germline (reference sequence). For the CDR3, the DNA is TGTGCCAGCAGCCAAGATCGGCAGGGGTATCGCGGCTACACCTTC. It is translated as CASSQDRQGYRGYTF.

The chain recombines TRBV5-1 with TRBJ2-3, with 8 bases lining up with TRBD2. V dropped 3 bases and J dropped 0; count of bases not matched to a gene: 6. Germline CDR1 reads SGHRS; CDR2 reads YFSETQ. This CDR3 contains 16 residues. CDR3 region: CASSWGTSGSTDTQYF. The CDR3 region has the DNA TGCGCCAGCAGCTGGGGCACTAGCGGTAGCACAGATACGCAGTATTTT.

This clonotype was detected a few times. This chain joins TRBV15 and TRBJ2-6; 7 positions match TRBD1. The CDR3 sequence is 20 residues long. V lost 3 bases to trimming and J lost 0 bases; unmatched junction nucleotides: 14. CDR1 and CDR2 (germline): LNHNV, YYDKDF (reference sequence). Written as DNA, the CDR3 is TGTGCCACCAGCAGGACCGGGACAGAGAACGTTCGCTCTGGGGCCAACGTCCTGACTTTC. This gives the protein CATSRTGTENVRSGANVLTF.

This clonotype was detected only a few times. The chain carries TRBV7-2 and TRBJ1-2; TRBD1 aligns across 7 bases. CDR1 is SGHTA and CDR2 is FQGNSA in the germline V gene. V lost 5 bases to trimming and J lost 3 bases; unmatched junction nucleotides: 3. The CDR3 is 13 amino acids. CDR3 coding DNA: TGTGCCAGCAGCAGGGACAGCTACTATGGCTACACCTTC. Translating gives CASSRDSYYGYTF.

The CDR3 spells CASSSLGLGRHSQYF. In DNA, the CDR3 is TGTGCCAGCAGTTCCCTAGGCCTCGGCCGCCATTCGCAGTATTTT. This chain links TRBV6-2 or TRBV6-3 with TRBJ2-3; D is unclear. This CDR3 spans 15 amino acids. Trimming removed 4 bases from V and 10 bases from J, with 21 bases in between. From germline, CDR1 is MNHEY and CDR2 SVGEGT.

This clonotype has a handful of counts. This chain uses TRBV7-6 with TRBJ2-7, with D possibly called TRBD1 or TRBD2 (5 bases each). CDR3 size: 15 residues. V was clipped by 4 bases and J by 6 bases, with 19 bases between them. Germline V gives CDR1 SGHVS, CDR2 FNYEAQ. CDR3 region: CASSSVVQAGGEQYF. CDR3 bases: TGTGCCAGCAGCTCGGTCGTCCAAGCTGGGGGCGAGCAGTACTTC.

The genes are TRBV27 and TRBJ2-1, with TRBD1 as a possible D gene (5 bases). V was shortened by 0 bases and J by 3 bases, with 9 bases between the two germline ends. The CDR3 sequence is 15 residues long. Germline V CDR1 and CDR2: MNHEY, SMNVEV (reference sequence). The CDR3 nucleotides read TGTGCCAGCAGTTTATCAGTGGACATCTACAATGAGCAGTTCTTC. It translates to CASSLSVDIYNEQFF.

The J gene is TRBJ2-3, the V gene TRBV20-1; 7 positions match TRBD2. Germline CDR1 is DFQATT and CDR2 is SNEGSKA (reference sequence). The CDR3 has 14 residues. V shed 5 bases, J shed 4 bases, and the junction held 9 bases outside the gene matches. The CDR3 sequence: CSAGTITAADTQYF. The DNA for the CDR3 is TGCAGTGCTGGGACTATAACAGCTGCAGATACGCAGTATTTT.

The V call is TRBV5-1, the J call TRBJ2-1, with TRBD2 identical over 11 bases. This CDR3 has 19 residues. With V trimmed by 1 base and J by 0 bases, 9 bases remained unmatched. Per the germline V gene, CDR1 is SGHRS and CDR2 is YFSETQ. The CDR3 nucleotides are TGCGCCAGCAGCTTGTTGGGACTAGCGGCTCCTAGCTCCTACAATGAGCAGTTCTTC. The encoded protein is CASSLLGLAAPSSYNEQFF.

This clonotype was seen more than once but under ten times. The gene calls are TRBV5-1 and TRBJ2-3; TRBD2 matches at 10 bases. This CDR3 contains 15 residues. From germline, CDR1 is SGHRS and CDR2 YFSETQ. Trimming removed 7 bases from V and 6 bases from J; junction bases left unmatched: 11. CDR3 in DNA: TGCGCCAGCGCACTTACTAGCGGGACCGAGGATACGCAGTATTTT. The encoded protein is CASALTSGTEDTQYF.

There are many counts of this clonotype. The V gene is TRBV5-1, the J gene TRBJ1-1; weak D call: TRBD1 (6 bases). The germline gives CDR1 SGHRS, CDR2 YFSETQ. The CDR3 runs 14 residues. V was clipped by 5 bases and J by 1 base, with 12 bases between them. The CDR3 DNA reads as TGCGCCAGCAGGGAGGGACACCGGAACACTGAAGCTTTCTTT. Its protein is CASREGHRNTEAFF. The full variable domain, with the rest looked up from reference TRBV5-1 and TRBJ1-1, is KAGVTQTPRYLIKTRGQQVTLSCSPISGHRSVSWYQQTPGQGLQFLFEYFSETQRNKGNFPGRFSGRQFSNSRSEMNVSTLELGDSALYLCASREGHRNTEAFFGQGTRLTVV.

This clonotype was seen only a few times. The germline gene is not matched at one end of the junction; a read error may be the cause. This rearrangement joins TRBV11-1 to TRBJ2-5, with a weak D call TRBD1 (6 bases). The CDR3 sequence is 18 residues long. The germline CDR1 and CDR2 sequences are SGHAT and FQDESV (reference sequence). The CDR3 DNA follows: TGTGCCAGCAACTTAGGATGGGCAGGGGCAAAAATGGGAGAGACCCAGTACTTC. Protein product: CASNLGWAGAKMGETQYF.

This clonotype has ten or more counts. This chain uses TRBV5-1 with TRBJ2-7; perhaps TRBD1 as D (6 bases). The CDR3 totals 14 residues. Per germline, CDR1 SGHRS and CDR2 YFSETQ. Trimming removed 0 bases from V and 2 bases from J, with 9 bases in between. CDR3 bases: TGCGCCAGCAGCTTGGGCCGGACAGCCTACGAGCAGTACTTC. As protein: CASSLGRTAYEQYF. Filled out from reference TRBV5-1 and TRBJ2-7, the complete variable domain reads KAGVTQTPRYLIKTRGQQVTLSCSPISGHRSVSWYQQTPGQGLQFLFEYFSETQRNKGNFPGRFSGRQFSNSRSEMNVSTLELGDSALYLCASSLGRTAYEQYFGPGTRLTVT.

V gene TRBV29-1 combines with J gene TRBJ2-7, with D possibly called TRBD1 or TRBD2 (5 bases each). CDR3 size: 12 residues. V was cut by 6 bases and J by 3 bases, with 12 bases left in between. CDR1 is SQVTM, CDR2 ANQGSEA, per germline. Written as DNA, the CDR3 is TGCAGCGTACGGGACGGCAGCTACGAGCAGTACTTC. Amino acids: CSVRDGSYEQYF.

The CDR3 DNA is TGTGCCATCAGTGAGTCCTCGCAAACTAATTCACCCCTCCACTTT. Translated: CAISESSQTNSPLHF. This chain uses TRBV10-3 with TRBJ1-6; D unclear. Germline V CDR1 and CDR2: ENHRY, SYGVKD. Trimming shortened V by 0 bases and J by 6 bases, and 9 bases separated the two germline ends. This CDR3 is 15 amino acids long.

At least ten counts were recorded for this clonotype. The chain has TRBV5-5 and TRBJ2-3; no definite D call. V was shortened by 3 bases and J by 6 bases, with 8 bases between the two germline ends. The CDR3 runs 12 residues. CDR1 and CDR2 (germline): SGHKS, YYEKEE (reference sequence). CDR3 sequence: CASSWSADTQYF. The DNA for the CDR3 is TGTGCCAGCAGCTGGAGTGCGGATACGCAGTATTTT.

This clonotype came up a few times. The chain carries TRBV7-9 and TRBJ1-2; D not resolved. V lost 2 bases, J lost 3 bases, and 10 bases lay in between. The CDR3 has 14 residues. CDR1 and CDR2 from the germline V gene are SEHNR and FQNEAQ (reference sequence). CDR3 DNA sequence: TGTGCCAGCAGCTTAAATTCGGTCCACTATGGCTACACCTTC. It codes for CASSLNSVHYGYTF.

This clonotype showed up many times. The rearrangement uses TRBV6-5 and TRBJ1-6, with 10 bases aligning to TRBD1. There are 14 residues in the CDR3. Per germline, CDR1 MNHEY and CDR2 SVGAGI. The ends lost 4 bases at V and 9 bases at J; junction bases unmatched: 3. The CDR3 reads CASSSGTGVSPLHF. For the CDR3, the DNA is TGTGCCAGCAGTTCCGGGACAGGGGTTTCACCCCTCCACTTT.